This T cell receptor (beta chain) was retrieved from a study of T cell changes during pregnancy in multiple sclerosis. Sequencing was performed with immunoSEQ multiplex PCR; in TCRdb, only in-frame clones are kept and a portion is missing. The sample consists of about 110,000 clones, about 89% of them appearing once. Germline V gives CDR1 SGDLS, CDR2 YYNGEE. The CDR3 length is 16 residues. Unmatched junction bases numbered 12, after V lost 4 bases and J lost 5 bases. V is TRBV9 and J is TRBJ2-5, with TRBD2 identical over 9 bases. This sequence was found in a female donor with multiple sclerosis, enrolled in a pregnancy study. Source: peripheral blood, taken after pregnancy. In DNA form, the CDR3 reads TGTGCCAGCAGCCCAACAGCGGGGGGCCTCAGGGAGACCCAGTACTTC. It yields the protein CASSPTAGGLRETQYF.